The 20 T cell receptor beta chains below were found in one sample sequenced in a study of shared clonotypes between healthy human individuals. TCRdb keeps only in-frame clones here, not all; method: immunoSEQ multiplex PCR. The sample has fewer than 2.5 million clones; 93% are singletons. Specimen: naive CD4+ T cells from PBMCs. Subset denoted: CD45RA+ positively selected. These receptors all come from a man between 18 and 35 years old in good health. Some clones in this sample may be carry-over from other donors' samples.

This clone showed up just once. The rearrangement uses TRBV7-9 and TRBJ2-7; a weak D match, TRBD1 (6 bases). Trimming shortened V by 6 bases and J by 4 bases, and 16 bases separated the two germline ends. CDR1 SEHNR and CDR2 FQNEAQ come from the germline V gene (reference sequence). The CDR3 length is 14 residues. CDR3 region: CASSYHGTQYEQYF. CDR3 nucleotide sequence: TGTGCCAGCAGTTACCACGGGACACAATACGAGCAGTACTTC.

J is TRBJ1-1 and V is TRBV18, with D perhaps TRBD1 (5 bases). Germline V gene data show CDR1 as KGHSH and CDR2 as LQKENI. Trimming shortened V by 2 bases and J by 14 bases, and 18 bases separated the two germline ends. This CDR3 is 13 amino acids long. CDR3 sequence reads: CASSPRGLLEGFF. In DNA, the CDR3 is TGTGCCAGCTCACCAAGGGGACTCCTAGAGGGGTTCTTT.

The CDR3 sequence: CASSQDRRGRPGGTDTQYF. The CDR3 coding sequence is TGCGCCAGCAGCCAAGATCGCCGGGGGCGCCCGGGGGGCACAGATACGCAGTATTTT. The chain links TRBV4-1 to TRBJ2-3; the D gene could be TRBD1 or TRBD2 (6 bases each). The CDR3 runs to 19 residues. The germline gives CDR1 MGHRA, CDR2 YSYEKL. Deletions cut 0 bases from V and 1 base from J, with 20 bases between.

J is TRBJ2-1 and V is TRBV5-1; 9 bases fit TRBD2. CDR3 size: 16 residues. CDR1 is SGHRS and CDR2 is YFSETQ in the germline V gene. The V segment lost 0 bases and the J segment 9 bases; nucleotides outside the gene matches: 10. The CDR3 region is CASSLDAGGFKSEQFF. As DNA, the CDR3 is TGCGCCAGCAGCTTGGATGCGGGAGGGTTCAAATCTGAGCAGTTCTTC.

The CDR3 sequence is CASSGGTGIGNQPQHF. For the CDR3, the DNA is TGTGCCAGCAGTGGGGGGACAGGGATCGGCAATCAGCCCCAGCATTTT. The chain recombines TRBV2 with TRBJ1-5, with 9 bases identical to TRBD1. CDR1 and CDR2 (germline): SNHLY, FYNNEI. The V and J ends lost 4 bases and 2 bases, in that order; junction bases with no gene match: 6. This CDR3 region has 16 residues.

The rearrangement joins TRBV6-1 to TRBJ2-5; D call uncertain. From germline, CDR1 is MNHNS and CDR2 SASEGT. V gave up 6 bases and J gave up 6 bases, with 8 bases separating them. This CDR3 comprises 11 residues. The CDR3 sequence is CASSSIQTQYF. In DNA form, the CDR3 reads TGTGCCAGCAGCTCGATCCAGACCCAGTACTTC.

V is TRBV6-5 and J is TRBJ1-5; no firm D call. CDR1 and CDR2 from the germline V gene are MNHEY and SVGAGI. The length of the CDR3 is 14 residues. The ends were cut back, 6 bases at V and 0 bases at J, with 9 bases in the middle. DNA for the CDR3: TGTGCCAGCAGCCAGGCTTATAGCAATCAGCCCCAGCATTTT. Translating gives CASSQAYSNQPQHF.

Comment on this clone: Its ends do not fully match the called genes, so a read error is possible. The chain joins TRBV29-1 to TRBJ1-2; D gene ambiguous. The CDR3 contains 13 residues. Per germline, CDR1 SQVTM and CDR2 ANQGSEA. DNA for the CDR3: TGCACCGGTGGAGCTGCATCTAACTATGGCAACACCTTC. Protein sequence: CTGGAASNYGNTF.

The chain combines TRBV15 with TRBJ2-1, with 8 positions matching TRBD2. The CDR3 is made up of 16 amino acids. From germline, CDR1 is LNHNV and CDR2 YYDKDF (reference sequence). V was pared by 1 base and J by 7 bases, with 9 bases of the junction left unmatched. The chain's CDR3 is CATSRAGTSQGNEQFF. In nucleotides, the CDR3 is TGTGCCACCAGCAGAGCCGGGACTAGTCAGGGGAATGAGCAGTTCTTC.

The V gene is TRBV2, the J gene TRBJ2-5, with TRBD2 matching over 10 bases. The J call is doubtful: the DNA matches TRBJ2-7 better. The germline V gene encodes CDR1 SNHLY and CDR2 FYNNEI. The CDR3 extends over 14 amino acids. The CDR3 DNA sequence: TGTGCCAGCCGACTAGCGGGCCTCTCCTACGAGCAGTACTTC. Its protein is CASRLAGLSYEQYF.

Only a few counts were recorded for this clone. The CDR3 sequence: CASSETAFSNQPQHF. The CDR3 region has the DNA TGTGCCAGCAGTGAAACAGCGTTTAGCAATCAGCCCCAGCATTTT. The chain carries TRBV2 and TRBJ1-5; D uncertain. CDR1 is SNHLY and CDR2 is FYNNEI in the germline V gene. The CDR3 is 15 amino acids. The germline V and J ends were trimmed by 2 bases and 0 bases, with 8 bases remaining between them.

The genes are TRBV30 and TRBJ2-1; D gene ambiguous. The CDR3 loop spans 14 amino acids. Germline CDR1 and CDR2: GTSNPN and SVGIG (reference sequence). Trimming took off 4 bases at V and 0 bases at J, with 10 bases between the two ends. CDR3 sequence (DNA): TGTGCCTGGATCCCGAAAAGCTCCTACAATGAGCAGTTCTTC. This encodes CAWIPKSSYNEQFF.

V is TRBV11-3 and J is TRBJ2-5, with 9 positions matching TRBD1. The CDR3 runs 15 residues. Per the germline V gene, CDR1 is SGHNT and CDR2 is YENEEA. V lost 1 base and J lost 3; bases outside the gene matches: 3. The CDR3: CASSLGWTGEETQYF. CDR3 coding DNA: TGTGCCAGCAGCTTAGGCTGGACAGGGGAAGAGACCCAGTACTTC.

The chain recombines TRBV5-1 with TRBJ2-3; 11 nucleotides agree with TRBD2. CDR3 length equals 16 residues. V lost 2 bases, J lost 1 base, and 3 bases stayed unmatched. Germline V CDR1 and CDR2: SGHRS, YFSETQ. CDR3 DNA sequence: TGCGCCAGCAGCTTACTAGCGGGAGACCGCACAGATACGCAGTATTTT. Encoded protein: CASSLLAGDRTDTQYF.

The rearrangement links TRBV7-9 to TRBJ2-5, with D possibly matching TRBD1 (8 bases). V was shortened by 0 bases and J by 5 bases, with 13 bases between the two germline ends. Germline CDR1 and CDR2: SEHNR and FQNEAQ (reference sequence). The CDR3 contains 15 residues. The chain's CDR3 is CASSLAQQGGETQYF. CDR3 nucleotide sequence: TGTGCCAGCAGCTTAGCACAACAGGGGGGGGAGACCCAGTACTTC.

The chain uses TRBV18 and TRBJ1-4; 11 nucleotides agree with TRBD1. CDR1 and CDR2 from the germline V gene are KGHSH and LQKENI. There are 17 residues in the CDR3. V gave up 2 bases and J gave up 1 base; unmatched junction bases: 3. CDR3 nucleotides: TGTGCCAGCTCACCATCCGGGACAGGGGGAACTAATGAAAAACTGTTTTTT. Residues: CASSPSGTGGTNEKLFF.

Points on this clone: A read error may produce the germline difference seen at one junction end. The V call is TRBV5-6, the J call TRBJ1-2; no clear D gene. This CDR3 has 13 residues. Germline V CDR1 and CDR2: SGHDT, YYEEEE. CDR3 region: CASSLGGNSGYTF. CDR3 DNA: TGTGCCAGCAGCTTGGGGGGTAACTCTGGCTACACCTTC. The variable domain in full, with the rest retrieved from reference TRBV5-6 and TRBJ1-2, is DAGVTQSPTHLIKTRGQQVTLRCSPKSGHDTVSWYQQALGQGPQFIFQYYEEEERQRGNFPDRFSGHQFPNYSSELNVNALLLGDSALYLCASSLGGNSGYTFGSGTRLTVV.

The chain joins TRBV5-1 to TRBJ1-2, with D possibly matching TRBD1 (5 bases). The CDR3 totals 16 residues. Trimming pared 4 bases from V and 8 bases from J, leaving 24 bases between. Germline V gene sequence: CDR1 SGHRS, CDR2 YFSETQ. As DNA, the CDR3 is TGCGCCAGCAGCCCCCTCTGGGACTCATCCTCTTTGGGCTACACCTTC. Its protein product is CASSPLWDSSSLGYTF.

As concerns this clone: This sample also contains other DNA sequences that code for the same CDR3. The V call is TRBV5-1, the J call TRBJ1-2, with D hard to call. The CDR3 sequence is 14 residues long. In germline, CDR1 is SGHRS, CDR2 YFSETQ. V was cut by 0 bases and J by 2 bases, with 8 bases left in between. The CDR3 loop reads CASSLVAANYGYTF. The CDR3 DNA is TGCGCCAGCAGCTTGGTGGCAGCCAACTATGGCTACACCTTC.

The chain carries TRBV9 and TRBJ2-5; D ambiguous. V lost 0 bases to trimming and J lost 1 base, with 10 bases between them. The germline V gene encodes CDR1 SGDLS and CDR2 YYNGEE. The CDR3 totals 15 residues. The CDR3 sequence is CASSVAQDLQETQYF. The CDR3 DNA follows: TGTGCCAGCAGCGTAGCTCAGGACCTCCAAGAGACCCAGTACTTC.